This T cell receptor beta chain is from a study of OX40 agonist ivuxolimab in advanced cancers. In the study overall: Three dose-escalation patients had partial responses: one with hepatocellular carcinoma and two with cutaneous melanoma.

In regard to this clone: The antigen is unknown.

Whole-study results and caveats: Some patients who did not respond also had low normalized T-cell clonal expansion.

TCRdb's table, derived via immunoSEQ multiplex PCR, lists solely in-frame clones and lacks some. Of about 55,000 clones listed, 70% to 90% are singletons. A history of autoimmune disease or systemic immunosuppression excluded patients. Peripheral blood came from all dose cohorts at three timepoints. The specimen was CD4+ or CD8+ T cells sorted from blood, collected in a trial of the OX40 agonist ivuxolimab. The sequence was collected from an adult with an advanced solid tumor such as melanoma, head and neck, liver or kidney cancer.

CDR3 DNA: TGTGCCAGCAGCTACAGTTTCGGGTATGGCTACACCTTC. Residues: CASSYSFGYGYTF. V and J are TRBV6-4 and TRBJ1-2; no clear D gene. Trimming pared 6 bases from V and 5 bases from J, leaving 13 bases between. Germline V CDR1 and CDR2: MRHNA, SNTAGT. There are 13 residues in the CDR3.